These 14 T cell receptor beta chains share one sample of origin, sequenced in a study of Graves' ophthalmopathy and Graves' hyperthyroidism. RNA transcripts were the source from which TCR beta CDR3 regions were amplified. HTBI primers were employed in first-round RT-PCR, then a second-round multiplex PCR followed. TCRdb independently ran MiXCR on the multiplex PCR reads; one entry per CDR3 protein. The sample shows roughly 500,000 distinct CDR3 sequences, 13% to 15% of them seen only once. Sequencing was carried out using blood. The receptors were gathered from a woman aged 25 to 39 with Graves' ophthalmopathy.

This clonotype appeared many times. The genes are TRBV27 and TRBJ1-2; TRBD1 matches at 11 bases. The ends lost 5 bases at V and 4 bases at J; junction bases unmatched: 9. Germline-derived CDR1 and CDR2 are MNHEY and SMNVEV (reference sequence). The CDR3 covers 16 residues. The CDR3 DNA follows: TGTGCCAGCAGTCCTTGGACAGGGGGCGGGATCTATGGCTACACCTTC. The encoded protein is CASSPWTGGGIYGYTF.

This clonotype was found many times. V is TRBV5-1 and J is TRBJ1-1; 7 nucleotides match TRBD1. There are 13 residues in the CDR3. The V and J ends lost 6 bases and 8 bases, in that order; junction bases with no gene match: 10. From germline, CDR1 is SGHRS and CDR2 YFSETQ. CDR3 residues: CASTSSGTAEAFF. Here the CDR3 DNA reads TGCGCCAGCACATCTTCCGGGACAGCCGAAGCTTTCTTT.

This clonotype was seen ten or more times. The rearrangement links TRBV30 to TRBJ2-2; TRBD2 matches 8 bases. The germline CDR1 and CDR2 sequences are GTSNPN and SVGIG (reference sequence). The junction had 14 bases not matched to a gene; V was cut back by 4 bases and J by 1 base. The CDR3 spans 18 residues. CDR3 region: CAWMARQNTSGNTGELFF. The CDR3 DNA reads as TGTGCCTGGATGGCCCGACAAAATACTAGCGGGAACACCGGGGAGCTGTTTTTT.

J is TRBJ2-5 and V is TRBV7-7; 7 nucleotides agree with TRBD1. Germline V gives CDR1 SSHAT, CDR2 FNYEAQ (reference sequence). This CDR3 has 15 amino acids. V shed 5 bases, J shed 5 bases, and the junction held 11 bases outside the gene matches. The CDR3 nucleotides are TGTGCCAGCAGCCCCGTCAGGGGGACCGGGGAGACCCAGTACTTC. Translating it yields CASSPVRGTGETQYF.

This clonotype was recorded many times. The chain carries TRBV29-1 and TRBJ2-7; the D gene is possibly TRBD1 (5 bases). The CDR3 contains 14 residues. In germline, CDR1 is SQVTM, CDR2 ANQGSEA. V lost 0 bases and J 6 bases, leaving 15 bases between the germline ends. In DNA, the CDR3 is TGCAGCGTTGAAGATCTTATGGGGCCAGGCGAGCAGTACTTC. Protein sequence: CSVEDLMGPGEQYF.

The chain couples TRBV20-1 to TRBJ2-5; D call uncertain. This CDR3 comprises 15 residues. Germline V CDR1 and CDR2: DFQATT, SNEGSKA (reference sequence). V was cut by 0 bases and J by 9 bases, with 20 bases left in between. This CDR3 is CSARDPLQPRSAQYF. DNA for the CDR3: TGCAGTGCTAGAGATCCCTTACAGCCCCGGTCTGCCCAGTACTTC.

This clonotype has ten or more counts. This CDR3 reads CSALTSGFTLGAQYF. For the CDR3, the DNA is TGCAGTGCGCTGACTAGCGGATTTACACTTGGTGCCCAGTACTTC. The chain carries TRBV20-1 and TRBJ2-5; 9 nucleotides line up with TRBD2. Germline V CDR1 and CDR2: DFQATT, SNEGSKA (reference sequence). The V segment lost 6 bases and the J segment 9 bases; nucleotides outside the gene matches: 17. The CDR3 covers 15 residues.

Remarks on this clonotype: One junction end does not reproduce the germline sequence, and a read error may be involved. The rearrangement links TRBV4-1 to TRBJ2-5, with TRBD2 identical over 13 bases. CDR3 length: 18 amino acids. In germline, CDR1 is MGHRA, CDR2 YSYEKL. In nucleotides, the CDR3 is TGCGCCAGCAGCCAAGAGAAGACTAGCGGGGGGTACCAAGAGACCGAGTACTTC. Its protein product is CASSQEKTSGGYQETEYF.

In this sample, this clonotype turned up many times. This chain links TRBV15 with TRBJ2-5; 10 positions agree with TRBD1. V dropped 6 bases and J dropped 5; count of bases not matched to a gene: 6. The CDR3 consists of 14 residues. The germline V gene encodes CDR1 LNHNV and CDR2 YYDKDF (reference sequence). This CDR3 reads CATRQTGGRETQYF. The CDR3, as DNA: TGTGCCACCAGGCAGACAGGGGGCAGGGAGACCCAGTACTTC.

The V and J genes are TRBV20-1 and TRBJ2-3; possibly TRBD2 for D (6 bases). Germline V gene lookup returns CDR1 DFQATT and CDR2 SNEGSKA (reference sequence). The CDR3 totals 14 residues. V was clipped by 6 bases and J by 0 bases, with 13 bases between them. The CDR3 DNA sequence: TGCAGTGCCCGAGCGGGTGCTAGCACAGATACGCAGTATTTT. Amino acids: CSARAGASTDTQYF.

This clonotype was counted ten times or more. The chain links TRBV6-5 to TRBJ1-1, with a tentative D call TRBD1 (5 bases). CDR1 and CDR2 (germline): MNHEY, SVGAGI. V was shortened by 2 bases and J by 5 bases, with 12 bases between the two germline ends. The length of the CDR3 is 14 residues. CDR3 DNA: TGTGCCAGCAGTTACGAGAGGAAGGGGACTGAAGCTTTCTTT. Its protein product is CASSYERKGTEAFF.

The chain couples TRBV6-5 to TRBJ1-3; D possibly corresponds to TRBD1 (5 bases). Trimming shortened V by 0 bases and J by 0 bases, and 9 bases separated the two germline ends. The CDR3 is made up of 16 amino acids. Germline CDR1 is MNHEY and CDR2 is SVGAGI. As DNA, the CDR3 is TGTGCCAGCAGTTACTCGACCGGGGCCTCTGGAAACACCATATATTTT. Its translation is CASSYSTGASGNTIYF.

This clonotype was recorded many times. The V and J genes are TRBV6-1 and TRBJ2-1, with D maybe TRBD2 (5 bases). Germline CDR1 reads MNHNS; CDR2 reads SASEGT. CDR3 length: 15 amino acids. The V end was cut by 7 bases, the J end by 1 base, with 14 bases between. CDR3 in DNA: TGTGCCAGCACCCCCGGGTCGGGGTCCTACAATGAGCAGTTCTTC. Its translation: CASTPGSGSYNEQFF.

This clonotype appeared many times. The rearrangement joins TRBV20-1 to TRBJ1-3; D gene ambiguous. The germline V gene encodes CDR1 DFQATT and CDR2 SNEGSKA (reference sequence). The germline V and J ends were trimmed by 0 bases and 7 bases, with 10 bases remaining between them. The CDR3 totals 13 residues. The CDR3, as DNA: TGCAGTGCTAGAGATCCCGTTATCAACACCATATATTTT. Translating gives CSARDPVINTIYF.